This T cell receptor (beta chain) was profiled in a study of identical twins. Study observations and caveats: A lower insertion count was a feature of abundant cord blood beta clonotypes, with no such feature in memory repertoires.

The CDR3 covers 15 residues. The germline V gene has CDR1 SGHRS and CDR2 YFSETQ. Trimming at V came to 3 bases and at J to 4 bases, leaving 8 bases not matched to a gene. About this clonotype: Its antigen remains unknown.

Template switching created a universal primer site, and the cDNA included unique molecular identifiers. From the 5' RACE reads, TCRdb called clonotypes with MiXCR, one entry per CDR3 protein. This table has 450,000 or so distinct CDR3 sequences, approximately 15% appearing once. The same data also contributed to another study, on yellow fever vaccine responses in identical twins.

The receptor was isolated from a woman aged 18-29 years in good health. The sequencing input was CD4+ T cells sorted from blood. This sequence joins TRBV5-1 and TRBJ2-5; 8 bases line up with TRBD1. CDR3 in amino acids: CASSSNTGGSETQYF. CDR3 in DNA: TGCGCCAGCAGCTCCAATACAGGGGGATCAGAGACCCAGTACTTC. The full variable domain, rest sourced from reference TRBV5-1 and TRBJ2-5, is KAGVTQTPRYLIKTRGQQVTLSCSPISGHRSVSWYQQTPGQGLQFLFEYFSETQRNKGNFPGRFSGRQFSNSRSEMNVSTLELGDSALYLCASSSNTGGSETQYFGPGTRLLVL.